This TCR beta chain came from a study of T cells expressing NK-cell markers. The wider study: Eight donors were sequenced, seven testing HCMV-seropositive and one testing seronegative.

Points on this clonotype: Its antigen is currently unknown.

The CDR3 is 16 residues long. Germline V gene data show CDR1 as MGHRA and CDR2 as YSYEKL. General study points: There were four donors in whom these clonotypes also led the CD3+CD56-NKG2C+ fraction. The study found dominant NKG2C+ clonotypes at about 1.0-7.5% of CD8+ T cells in roughly six donors.

TCRdb re-called the 5' RACE reads and gives one entry per CDR3 protein, without DNA. Its clone listing holds some 340,000 distinct CDR3 sequences. This TCR was sampled from a man aged 18 to 69 in good health. Sequenced material: blood T cells: a sorted CD56 or NKG2C T cell subset, CD4+ or CD8+ T cells, or bulk PBMC T cells (not recorded which). The chain combines TRBV4-1 with TRBJ2-1; TCRdb returns TRBD1, unconfirmable since there is no DNA. The CDR3 spells CASSQDSQTAYNEQFF.